Detailed here is one TCR beta chain. Profiled with immunoSEQ multiplex PCR; TCRdb holds only in-frame clones, not every one. The sample includes about 200,000 clones, roughly 77% of them seen just once. Germline lookup yields CDR1 MNHEY and CDR2 SVGAGI. The CDR3 spans 14 residues. The V gene lost 2 bases and the J gene lost 4 bases, with 9 bases spanning the gap. This sample stems from a study of cytomegalovirus exposure and HLA in healthy donors. Study details: The roughly 120 validation repertoires, a later analysis reported, used the same platform as the approximately 650 first-cohort repertoires.

The chain couples TRBV6-5 to TRBJ2-1, with D possibly TRBD2 on 5 matching bases. Specimen: PBMCs. This clonotype originated in a woman aged 25 to 45 in good health and CMV-seronegative. The CDR3 DNA reads as TGTGCCAGCAGTTACCGGACTGCTTACAATGAGCAGTTCTTC. Protein sequence: CASSYRTAYNEQFF.